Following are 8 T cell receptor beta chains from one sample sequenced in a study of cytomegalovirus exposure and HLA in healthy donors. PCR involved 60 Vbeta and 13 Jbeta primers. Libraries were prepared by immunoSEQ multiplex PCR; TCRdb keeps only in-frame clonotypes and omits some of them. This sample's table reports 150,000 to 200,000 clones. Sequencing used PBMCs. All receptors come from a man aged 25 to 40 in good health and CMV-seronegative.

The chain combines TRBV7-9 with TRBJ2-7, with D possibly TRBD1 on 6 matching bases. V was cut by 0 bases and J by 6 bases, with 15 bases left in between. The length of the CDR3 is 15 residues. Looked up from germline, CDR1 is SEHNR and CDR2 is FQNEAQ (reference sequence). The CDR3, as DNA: TGTGCCAGCAGCTTAGCGCTTATGGGGGCGGGCGAGCAGTACTTC. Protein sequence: CASSLALMGAGEQYF. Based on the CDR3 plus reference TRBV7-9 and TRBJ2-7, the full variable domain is DTGVSQNPRHKITKRGQNVTFRCDPISEHNRLYWYRQTLGQGPEFLTYFQNEAQLEKSRLLSDRFSAERPKGSFSTLEIQRTEQGDSAMYLCASSLALMGAGEQYFGPGTRLTVT.

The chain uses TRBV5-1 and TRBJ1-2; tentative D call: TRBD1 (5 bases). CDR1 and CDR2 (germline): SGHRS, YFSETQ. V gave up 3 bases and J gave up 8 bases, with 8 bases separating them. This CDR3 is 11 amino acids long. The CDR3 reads CASSSTEGYTF. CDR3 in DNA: TGCGCCAGCAGCTCGACAGAGGGCTACACCTTC.

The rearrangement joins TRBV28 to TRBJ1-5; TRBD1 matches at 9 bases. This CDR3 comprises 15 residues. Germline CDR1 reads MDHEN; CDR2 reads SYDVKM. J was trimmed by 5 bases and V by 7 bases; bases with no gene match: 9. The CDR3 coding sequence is TGTGCCAGCACTGTTCCGGGACAGGGAGATCAGCCCCAGCATTTT. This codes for CASTVPGQGDQPQHF.

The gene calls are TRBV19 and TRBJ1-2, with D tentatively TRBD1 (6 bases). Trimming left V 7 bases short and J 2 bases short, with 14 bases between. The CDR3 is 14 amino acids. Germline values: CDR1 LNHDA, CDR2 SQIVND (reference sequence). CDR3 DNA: TGTGCCAGTATAACAGGGCCTGGCAACTATGGCTACACCTTC. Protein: CASITGPGNYGYTF.

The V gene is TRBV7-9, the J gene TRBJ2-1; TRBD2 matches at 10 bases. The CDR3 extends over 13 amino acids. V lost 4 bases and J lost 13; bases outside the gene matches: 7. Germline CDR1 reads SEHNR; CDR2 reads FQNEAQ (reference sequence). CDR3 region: CASSSGLAGAQFF. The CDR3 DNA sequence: TGTGCCAGCAGCTCGGGGCTAGCGGGGGCCCAGTTCTTC.

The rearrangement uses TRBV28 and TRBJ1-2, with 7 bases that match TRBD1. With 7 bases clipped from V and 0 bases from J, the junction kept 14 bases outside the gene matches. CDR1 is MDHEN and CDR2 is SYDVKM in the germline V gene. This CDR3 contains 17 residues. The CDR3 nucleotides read TGTGCCAGCACTCCTTGGGGAAGACAGGGCACTAACTATGGCTACACCTTC. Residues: CASTPWGRQGTNYGYTF.

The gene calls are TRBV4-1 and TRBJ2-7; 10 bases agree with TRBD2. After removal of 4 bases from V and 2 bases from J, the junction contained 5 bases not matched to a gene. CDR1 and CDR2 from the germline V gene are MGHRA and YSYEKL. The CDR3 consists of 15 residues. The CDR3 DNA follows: TGCGCCAGCAGCCCCTTAGCGGGAGGCCCCTACGAGCAGTACTTC. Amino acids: CASSPLAGGPYEQYF.

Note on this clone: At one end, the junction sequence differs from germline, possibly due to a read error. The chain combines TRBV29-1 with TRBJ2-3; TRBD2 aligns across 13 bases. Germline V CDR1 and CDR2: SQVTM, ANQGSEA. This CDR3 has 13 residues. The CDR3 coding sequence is TGCAGCAGGACTAGCGGGAGCATAGATACGCAGTATTTT. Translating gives CSRTSGSIDTQYF.